The sequence of this T cell receptor (beta chain) was determined in a study of spatial heterogeneity in lung cancer (dated 2019 in TCRdb). Study-wide context: Beta-chain transcripts were consistently detected in greater numbers than alpha-chain transcripts, which likely reflected higher beta-chain transcript abundance. In the raw uncorrected reads, each unique combination of TCR and UMI appeared more than ten times on average. In non-small cell lung cancer, the study made a quantitative comparison of TCR alpha and beta repertoires among multiple tumor regions, matched nontumor lung and blood. The study linked features of the TCR repertoire to counts of nonsynonymous mutations, which were determined by whole-exome sequencing of tumor tissue. At surgery, hundreds of tumor regions, 61 to 75 matched nontumor lung samples and 56 PBMC samples were TCR-sequenced for both alpha and beta chains. General study outcomes and caveats: Ubiquitous expanded tumor TCRs were detected in blood more often at tumor resection than at routine follow-up. Confirming at a functional level the hypothesis that regional TCRs recognize regional mutations was considered to require additional single-cell paired TCR alpha and beta sequencing.

What this sample's time point label stands for: sample taken at primary tumor resection. Whole RNA extracted from tumor and nontumor lung tissue, or from cryopreserved PBMC samples, was used for TCR sequencing without cell sorting. The donors were approximately 70 patients from the lung TRACERx cohort who had early-stage, untreated non-small cell lung cancer. Patients were selected for TCR sequencing only if sufficient RNA was available from at least two tumor regions. The sample holds a few counts of this clonotype. This receptor's antigen is unknown. Base quality data are lacking; no much larger clone is found one base away. Spanning cysteine to phenylalanine, the CDR3 consists of 13 amino acids. The DNA shown is the 39-base CDR3, in frame from base 1. Deletion took 4 bases off V and 9 bases off J, with a span of 13 bases between the germline ends. The germline V gene yields MNHEY for CDR1 and SVGEGT for CDR2.

Library preparation employed 5' RACE. Data came from a NextSeq 500. To allow correction of PCR and sequencing errors, the TCR library protocol tagged every TCR cDNA molecule with a unique molecular identifier. Processing in the source paper ran as follows. TCR identification, UMI-based error correction and CDR3 extraction were performed with Decombinator tools. TCRs above a frequency of 2 per 1,000, corresponding to the top 1% of the tumor frequency distribution, were defined as expanded. Rényi diversity was computed with the R vegan package after subsampling each repertoire 100 times to 5,000 TCRs. CDR3 similarity networks were constructed using string-kernel similarity of amino acid triplets, with links drawn between CDR3s whose pairwise similarity was above 0.82. TCRdb cleaned the public reads at Q25 with fastp, built clones with MiXCR and kept in-frame beta chains. Each entry merges the rows of one CDR3 protein and shows their most common DNA and genes. The V and J calls and clone size are TCRdb's, not the authors'. The sample data list around 92,000 distinct CDR3 sequences, and about 12% of these were observed just once. In total, the top ten clones hold 35% to 45% of the sample.

The source is a male donor with early-stage non-small cell lung cancer. Recombination connected TRBV6-2 or TRBV6-3 to TRBJ1-5; a tentative D call is TRBD1 (5 bases match). The sample consisted of PBMCs, taken at surgery. The nucleotide sequence is TGTGCCAGCAGTTTGGTAGGGGTCGGGCCCCAGCATTTT. It translates as CASSLVGVGPQHF.